This T cell receptor beta chain came from a study of blood T cell repertoires in COVID-19. Overall study context: Some COVID-19 samples were acute and others convalescent; all came from the United States, Italy and Spain. The cDNA or gDNA used as material had been derived from T cells, B-cell-depleted T cells, or PBMCs.

V shed 6 bases and J shed 5 bases, with 6 bases lying between them. There are 11 residues in the CDR3. The germline gives CDR1 LGHNT, CDR2 FRNRAP. The authors' processing: Counts of nucleated cells, estimated from reference gene primer amplification, were obtained. This table comes from immunoSEQ multiplex PCR, and its TCRdb copy is limited to in-frame clones, with some not included. The DNA was the basis for D and trimming; V, J and clone size are from that table. The sample includes 18,000 or so clones, around 91% of them seen just once. What was sequenced was peripheral blood. J is TRBJ2-3 and V is TRBV12-5, with D hard to call. This receptor was obtained from a human donor in a cohort sampled during active COVID-19. The CDR3 DNA reads as TGTGCTAGTGGGGTCAGAGATACGCAGTATTTT. As protein: CASGVRDTQYF.